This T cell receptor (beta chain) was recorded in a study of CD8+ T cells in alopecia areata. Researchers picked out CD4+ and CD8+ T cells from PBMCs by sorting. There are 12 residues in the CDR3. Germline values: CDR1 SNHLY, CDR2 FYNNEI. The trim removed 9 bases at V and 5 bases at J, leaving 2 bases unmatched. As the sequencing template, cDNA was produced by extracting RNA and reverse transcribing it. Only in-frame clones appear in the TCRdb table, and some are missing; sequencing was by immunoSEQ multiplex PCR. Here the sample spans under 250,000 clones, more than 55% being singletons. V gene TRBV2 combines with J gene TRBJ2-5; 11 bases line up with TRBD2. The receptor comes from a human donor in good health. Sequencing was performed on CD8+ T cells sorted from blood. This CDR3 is CARGTSGETQYF. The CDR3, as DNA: TGTGCCAGAGGGACTAGCGGCGAGACCCAGTACTTC. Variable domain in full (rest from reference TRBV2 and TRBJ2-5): EPEVTQTPSHQVTQMGQEVILRCVPISNHLYFYWYRQILGQKVEFLVSFYNNEISEKSEIFDDQFSVERPDGSNFTLKIRSTKLEDSAMYFCARGTSGETQYFGPGTRLLVL.